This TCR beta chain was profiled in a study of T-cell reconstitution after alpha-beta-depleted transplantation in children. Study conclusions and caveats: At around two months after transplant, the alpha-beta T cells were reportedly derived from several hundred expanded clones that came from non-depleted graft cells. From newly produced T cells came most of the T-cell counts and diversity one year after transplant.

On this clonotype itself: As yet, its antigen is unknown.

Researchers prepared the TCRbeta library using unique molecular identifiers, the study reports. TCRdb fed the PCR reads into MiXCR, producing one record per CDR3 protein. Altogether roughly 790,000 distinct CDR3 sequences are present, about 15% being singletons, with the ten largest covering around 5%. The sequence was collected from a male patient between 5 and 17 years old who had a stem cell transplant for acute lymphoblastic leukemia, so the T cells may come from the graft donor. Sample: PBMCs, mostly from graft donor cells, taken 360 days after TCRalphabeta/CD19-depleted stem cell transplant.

The CDR3 is CASSSWTSGKWADTQYF. The DNA for the CDR3 is TGTGCCAGCAGCTCTTGGACTAGCGGGAAATGGGCAGATACGCAGTATTTT. The J gene is TRBJ2-3, the V gene TRBV7-6; 12 bases are shared with TRBD2. CDR3 size: 17 residues. Germline V gene lookup returns CDR1 SGHVS and CDR2 FNYEAQ. J was trimmed by 4 bases and V by 4 bases; bases with no gene match: 9.